Each of the 31 T cell receptor beta chains below was sequenced from the same sample in a study of blood T cell repertoires in COVID-19. Sequencing was performed with immunoSEQ multiplex PCR; in TCRdb, only in-frame clones are kept and a portion is missing. This table holds under 250,000 clones, roughly 81% found once. The source material was peripheral blood. These receptors were obtained from a man aged 45-60 years with acute or convalescent COVID-19.

The V call is TRBV19, the J call TRBJ1-3, with unresolved D. Germline CDR1 LNHDA, CDR2 SQIVND (reference sequence). CDR3 size: 13 residues. V was clipped by 7 bases and J by 2 bases, with 9 bases between them. This chain's CDR3 is CASTPGPGNTIYF. CDR3 DNA: TGTGCCAGTACCCCTGGGCCTGGAAACACCATATATTTT.

The chain has TRBV11-2 and TRBJ2-3; weak D call: TRBD2 (6 bases). Trimming took 1 base from V and 2 from J, leaving 13 bases between them. CDR1 and CDR2 (germline): SGHAT, FQNNGV. The CDR3 consists of 16 residues. CDR3 in DNA: TGTGCCAGCAGCTTAGGGGTCGGGAGTTCCACAGATACGCAGTATTTT. This codes for CASSLGVGSSTDTQYF.

The CDR3 sequence is CASSLVGTSRTEQYF. The CDR3 region has the DNA TGTGCCAGCAGCTTAGTTGGGACTAGCAGAACCGAGCAGTACTTC. V usage is TRBV13 and J usage is TRBJ2-7, with 9 bases aligning to TRBD2. Per germline, CDR1 PRHDT and CDR2 FYEKMQ (reference sequence). Germline trimming cut 1 base from V and 6 bases from J; bases unmatched to any gene: 7. The CDR3 spans 15 residues. Full variable domain (outside the CDR3, taken from reference TRBV13 and TRBJ2-7): AAGVIQSPRHLIKEKRETATLKCYPIPRHDTVYWYQQGPGQDPQFLISFYEKMQSDKGSIPDRFSAQQFSDYHSELNMSSLELGDSALYFCASSLVGTSRTEQYFGPGTRLTVT.

This chain connects TRBV6-2 or TRBV6-3 to TRBJ2-7; a possible D gene is TRBD2 (6 bases). The CDR3 sequence is 16 residues long. CDR1 MNHEY and CDR2 SVGEGT come from the germline V gene. Trimming cost V 2 bases and J 3 bases, with 17 bases left between them. CDR3 coding DNA: TGTGCCAGCAGTTACAACTCAGCGGGCCGGTTCTACGAGCAGTACTTC. Amino acids: CASSYNSAGRFYEQYF.

J is TRBJ2-7 and V is TRBV4-2; 7 nucleotides align to TRBD1. The CDR3 is 16 residues long. Germline loops: CDR1 LGHNA, CDR2 YNFKEQ. The V segment lost 0 bases and the J segment 0 bases; nucleotides outside the gene matches: 5. CDR3 DNA sequence: TGTGCCAGCAGCCAAGACGTGGCAGGGGGCTCCTACGAGCAGTACTTC. Encoded protein: CASSQDVAGGSYEQYF.

The chain carries TRBV27 and TRBJ2-7, with 7 nucleotides matching TRBD2. J gave up 4 bases and V 5 bases, and 14 bases lay outside the gene matches. Germline assignment: CDR1 MNHEY and CDR2 SMNVEV (reference sequence). The CDR3 contains 16 residues. The CDR3 here is CASSPRHAGARYEQYF. CDR3 DNA sequence: TGTGCCAGCAGTCCCCGACACGCGGGAGCCCGATACGAGCAGTACTTC.

The chain links TRBV12-3 or TRBV12-4 to TRBJ2-3, with D unresolved. CDR3 length: 11 amino acids. V dropped 8 bases and J dropped 5 bases, with 8 bases sitting between them. Here the CDR3 reads CASLGVDTQYF. The CDR3 coding sequence is TGTGCCAGCCTAGGCGTAGATACGCAGTATTTT.

Notes on this clone: At the DNA level, this CDR3 is encoded by other sequences in the same sample as well. The genes are TRBV5-1 and TRBJ1-5; 9 bases align to TRBD1. With V trimmed by 0 bases and J by 4 bases, 2 bases remained unmatched. The CDR3 contains 15 residues. Germline CDR1 reads SGHRS; CDR2 reads YFSETQ. As DNA, the CDR3 is TGCGCCAGCAGCTTGGCCGGGACAGGGAATCAGCCCCAGCATTTT. Translation gives CASSLAGTGNQPQHF.

This clone was seen just once. The chain links TRBV23-1 to TRBJ1-4, with 8 bases identical to TRBD1. TRBV23-1 belongs to the ORF category, with a function that is uncertain. The CDR3 is 15 amino acids. V lost 2 bases and J lost 4; bases outside the gene matches: 3. CDR3 sequence: CASSQQGADNEKLFF. The DNA of the CDR3 is TGCGCCAGCAGTCAACAGGGGGCAGATAATGAAAAACTGTTTTTT.

Here the CDR3 DNA reads TGTGCCAGCAGTGATCGGACAGGGAACACCTACGAGCAGTACTTC. This translates into CASSDRTGNTYEQYF. The chain uses TRBV6-6 and TRBJ2-7; 8 bases are shared with TRBD1. The ends lost 5 bases at V and 2 bases at J; junction bases unmatched: 8. Germline V gene data show CDR1 as MNHNY and CDR2 as SVGAGI (reference sequence). This CDR3 is 15 amino acids long.

The chain couples TRBV5-4 to TRBJ2-7; D possibly corresponds to TRBD2 (5 bases). Germline CDR1 SGHNT, CDR2 YYREEE (reference sequence). V dropped 4 bases and J dropped 7 bases, with 15 bases sitting between them. This CDR3 spans 13 amino acids. The CDR3 spells CASSRQDSGEQYF. For the CDR3, the DNA is TGTGCCAGCAGCCGTCAAGACTCGGGAGAGCAGTACTTC.

The V and J genes are TRBV6-5 and TRBJ1-2, with D tentatively TRBD1 (5 bases). Germline V gene sequence: CDR1 MNHEY, CDR2 SVGAGI. Trimming pared 3 bases from V and 5 bases from J, leaving 16 bases between. The CDR3 is 15 residues long. The CDR3 DNA reads TGTGCCAGCAGTTATCAGACCGGGGGGAAATATGGCTACACCTTC. The encoded protein is CASSYQTGGKYGYTF.

The chain couples TRBV7-9 to TRBJ2-7; D is possibly TRBD2 (6 bases). Per the germline V gene, CDR1 is SEHNR and CDR2 is FQNEAQ (reference sequence). The CDR3 is 17 residues long. V was clipped by 1 base and J by 0 bases, with 16 bases between them. CDR3 in amino acids: CASSLGLAESTSYEQYF. The CDR3 DNA reads TGTGCCAGCAGCTTAGGGTTAGCGGAATCGACCTCCTACGAGCAGTACTTC.

The chain links TRBV5-6 to TRBJ2-1; tentatively, D is TRBD2 (5 bases). CDR3 length: 16 amino acids. CDR1 is SGHDT, CDR2 YYEEEE, per germline. The ends were cut back, 2 bases at V and 0 bases at J, with 12 bases in the middle. This chain's CDR3 is CASSFGYGISYNEQFF. CDR3 bases: TGTGCCAGCAGCTTTGGGTACGGGATCTCCTACAATGAGCAGTTCTTC.

This chain links TRBV10-2 with TRBJ1-2; 8 bases fit TRBD1. CDR1 and CDR2 from the germline V gene are WSHSY and SAAADI. This CDR3 is built from 13 residues. Trimming cost V 5 bases and J 3 bases; bases outside gene matches: 2. The CDR3 DNA reads TGCGCCAGCAGTAAGACAGGGGACTATGGCTACACCTTC. The encoded protein is CASSKTGDYGYTF.

In this sample, this clone turned up a few times. The gene calls are TRBV28 and TRBJ2-7, with 8 positions matching TRBD2. The CDR3 length is 14 residues. Looked up from germline, CDR1 is MDHEN and CDR2 is SYDVKM. The V and J ends lost 10 bases and 5 bases, in that order; junction bases with no gene match: 13. DNA for the CDR3: TGTGCCACCAAAAAAAGCGGGAGTTCCGACGAGCAGTACTTC. This codes for CATKKSGSSDEQYF.

This clone was observed once. The V gene is TRBV24-1, the J gene TRBJ1-5; the match to TRBD1 covers 12 bases. The CDR3 spans 20 residues. V was pared by 5 bases and J by 1 base, with 14 bases of the junction left unmatched. The germline CDR1 and CDR2 sequences are KGHDR and SFDVKD. The CDR3 loop reads CATSASFGDRGRVSNQPQHF. In nucleotides, the CDR3 is TGTGCCACCAGTGCCTCCTTCGGGGACAGGGGGCGCGTAAGCAATCAGCCCCAGCATTTT.

The chain recombines TRBV25-1 with TRBJ2-2; 8 bases align to TRBD1. This CDR3 is 15 amino acids long. In germline, CDR1 is MGHDK, CDR2 SYGVNS. Germline trimming cut 6 bases from V and 3 bases from J; bases unmatched to any gene: 6. The CDR3 nucleotides read TGTGCCAGCAGCAATACAGGGGGTTACACCGGGGAGCTGTTTTTT. This encodes CASSNTGGYTGELFF.

This chain joins TRBV18 and TRBJ2-1; 12 bases are shared with TRBD2. The J segment lost 4 bases and the V segment lost 4 bases, leaving 11 bases of the junction unmatched. The CDR3 contains 18 residues. Germline V gene data show CDR1 as KGHSH and CDR2 as LQKENI. The CDR3 loop is CASSRSSGRALRYNEQFF. CDR3 DNA: TGTGCCAGCTCACGATCTAGCGGGAGGGCCCTAAGGTACAATGAGCAGTTCTTC.

The chain joins TRBV28 to TRBJ1-3; D is uncertain. CDR1 is MDHEN and CDR2 is SYDVKM in the germline V gene. Deletions cut 7 bases from V and 2 bases from J, with 9 bases between. The CDR3 is 13 residues long. The CDR3 loop is CASKTQPGNTIYF. For the CDR3, the DNA is TGTGCCAGCAAGACACAACCTGGAAACACCATATATTTT.

This sequence joins TRBV7-6 and TRBJ1-2; D is ambiguous. The CDR3 runs to 15 residues. Germline V gene data show CDR1 as SGHVS and CDR2 as FNYEAQ. Trimming left V 1 base short and J 4 bases short, with 13 bases between. CDR3 amino acids: CASSLVKSQLYGYTF. CDR3 in DNA: TGTGCCAGCAGCTTAGTGAAATCACAGCTCTATGGCTACACCTTC.

This clone was seen a few times. The chain couples TRBV5-1 to TRBJ2-1; 8 nucleotides line up with TRBD2. The CDR3 has 15 residues. Trimming cost V 0 bases and J 9 bases; bases outside gene matches: 8. Germline loops: CDR1 SGHRS, CDR2 YFSETQ. CDR3 residues: CASSLGYGGALEQFF. As DNA, the CDR3 is TGCGCCAGCAGCTTGGGATACGGGGGGGCGCTTGAGCAGTTCTTC.

As for this clone: One end of the junction does not line up with germline, which may come from a read error. V and J are TRBV7-7 and TRBJ1-4, with TRBD1 matching over 10 bases. CDR1 SSHAT and CDR2 FNYEAQ come from the germline V gene (reference sequence). This CDR3 has 16 residues. The CDR3 nucleotides are TGTGCTAGCAGCTTAAGGGGACAGGGGACTAATGAAAAACTGTTTTTT. Amino acid sequence: CASSLRGQGTNEKLFF.

The J gene is TRBJ2-2, the V gene TRBV28; D may be TRBD1 (5 bases). The CDR3 runs 16 residues. Trimming stripped 4 bases from V and 5 bases from J, with 17 bases between. Germline CDR1 is MDHEN and CDR2 is SYDVKM. The DNA for the CDR3 is TGTGCCAGCAGTTATCTTCCTCAGGGAAATACCGGGGAGCTGTTTTTT. It is translated as CASSYLPQGNTGELFF.

The CDR3 loop reads CATTHSLGVEQFF. Written as DNA, the CDR3 is TGTGCCACCACCCACAGTCTAGGGGTGGAGCAGTTCTTC. V is TRBV24-1 and J is TRBJ2-1; maybe TRBD1 (5 bases). In germline, CDR1 is KGHDR, CDR2 SFDVKD. The CDR3 is 13 amino acids. Trimming left V 8 bases short and J 10 bases short, with 17 bases between.

The chain carries TRBV19 and TRBJ2-7; 7 bases align to TRBD1. V was pared by 1 base and J by 5 bases, with 8 bases of the junction left unmatched. The CDR3 is made up of 15 amino acids. The V gene's germline CDR1 is LNHDA and CDR2 SQIVND (reference sequence). CDR3 nucleotide sequence: TGTGCCAGTAGTATAGTGGAACAGGGGATAGACGAGCAGTACTTC. It codes for CASSIVEQGIDEQYF.

This clone was detected only a few times. This rearrangement joins TRBV11-3 to TRBJ1-4; 12 bases agree with TRBD1. With V trimmed by 6 bases and J by 8 bases, 10 bases remained unmatched. Germline V gene data show CDR1 as SGHNT and CDR2 as YENEEA. The CDR3 sequence is 16 residues long. The CDR3: CASRSGTGGRGEKLFF. The CDR3 DNA reads as TGTGCCAGCAGGTCCGGGACAGGGGGCAGAGGCGAAAAACTGTTTTTT. Full variable domain (remainder filled in from reference TRBV11-3 and TRBJ1-4): EAGVVQSPRYKIIEKKQPVAFWCNPISGHNTLYWYLQNLGQGPELLIRYENEEAVDDSQLPKDRFSAERLKGVDSTLKIQPAELGDSAVYLCASRSGTGGRGEKLFFGSGTQLSVL.

This clone was detected a few times. The V and J genes are TRBV28 and TRBJ2-2; 10 bases are shared with TRBD2. From germline, CDR1 is MDHEN and CDR2 SYDVKM. Trimming at V came to 4 bases and at J to 2 bases, leaving 4 bases not matched to a gene. The CDR3 covers 16 residues. The CDR3 loop reads CASSYTLAGNTGELFF. The CDR3 DNA sequence: TGTGCCAGCAGTTACACACTAGCGGGAAACACCGGGGAGCTGTTTTTT.

The rearrangement joins TRBV12-3 or TRBV12-4 to TRBJ1-1; 9 bases are shared with TRBD1. The length of the CDR3 is 13 residues. Trimming at V came to 3 bases and at J to 12 bases, leaving 8 bases not matched to a gene. The CDR3 region is CASSFGGQGYSFF. The CDR3 DNA reads as TGTGCCAGCAGTTTTGGGGGACAGGGTTATTCTTTCTTT.

V is TRBV18 and J is TRBJ1-5; 8 bases match TRBD1. Germline-derived CDR1 and CDR2 are KGHSH and LQKENI. V lost 3 bases, J lost 7 bases, and 14 bases stayed unmatched. CDR3 length equals 17 residues. The CDR3 is CASSPNFRGTGGQPQHF. DNA for the CDR3: TGTGCCAGCTCACCGAATTTCCGGGGGACAGGAGGACAGCCCCAGCATTTT.

This clone was observed a few times. This chain links TRBV5-1 with TRBJ2-1; 13 positions agree with TRBD2. The junction had 5 bases not matched to a gene; V was cut back by 2 bases and J by 3 bases. CDR1 SGHRS and CDR2 YFSETQ come from the germline V gene. CDR3 length: 17 amino acids. The CDR3 protein is CASSFRGTSGNYNEQFF. The CDR3 DNA reads as TGCGCCAGCAGCTTCCGGGGGACTAGCGGGAACTACAATGAGCAGTTCTTC.